This T cell receptor beta chain derives from a study of regulatory T cells in long-lasting Graves disease. Researchers made TCR beta libraries by using iRepertoire HTBI primers and running Arm-PCR on CDR3 regions. TCRdb fed the multiplex PCR reads into MiXCR, producing one record per CDR3 protein. The table includes 350,000 to 500,000 distinct CDR3 sequences, around 15% detected once. Indicated time point: newly diagnosed GD, antithyroid drugs for less than 3 months. PBMC-derived RNA was used for the TCR library. An endocrinology department in Xi'an, China, supplied the patients. To note about this clonotype: Its antigen is not identified.

V lost 5 bases and J lost 0, with 15 bases in between. This CDR3 comprises 16 residues. Germline CDR1 MNHEY, CDR2 SVGEGT. Study-level results: Only a small sample size was used, which may have cut accuracy. Among samples with persistent disease, TRBV28, TRBJ1-2 and TRBJ2-5 were favored.

These data were also reused for a study on T cells in Graves' hyperthyroidism and ophthalmopathy. That source reports: Carried out on the TCR CDR3, a first-round RT-PCR used the HTBI primer set.

The chain employs TRBV6-2 or TRBV6-3 and TRBJ2-3; D remains ambiguous. The sequencing here drew on peripheral blood mononuclear cells (PBMCs), taken at new diagnosis, from a patient treated with antithyroid drugs. The receptor comes from a woman in her forties or fifties with Graves disease. The CDR3 DNA reads as TGTGCCAGCAGTGAAATATGGCGGTCTAGCACAGATACGCAGTATTTT. Translation: CASSEIWRSSTDTQYF.